This T cell receptor (beta chain) derives from a study of cytomegalovirus exposure and HLA in healthy donors. General study points: Among the CMV-associated chains, three were confirmed in vitro as specific for CMV antigens.

With regard to this clone: Its antigen is currently unknown.

Use of 60 Vbeta and 13 Jbeta primers characterized the PCR. Using immunoSEQ multiplex PCR, the repertoire was profiled, and TCRdb retains in-frame clones only, with some absent. The data hold some 130,000 clones, with roughly four fifths observed a single time. The source of this sequence is a woman aged 45 to 65 in good health and CMV-seronegative. The sequencing sample was made of PBMCs.

The chain's CDR3 is CAGAEVGNTIYF. CDR3 in DNA: TGTGCCGGGGCCGAGGTTGGAAACACCATATATTTT. V and J are TRBV7-2 and TRBJ1-3, with D maybe TRBD1 (5 bases). CDR1 SGHTA and CDR2 FQGNSA come from the germline V gene. The CDR3 covers 12 residues. Trimming took off 11 bases at V and 3 bases at J, with 11 bases between the two ends. The full variable domain, with the rest looked up from reference TRBV7-2 and TRBJ1-3, is GAGVSQSPSNKVTEKGKDVELRCDPISGHTALYWYRQSLGQGLEFLIYFQGNSAPDKSGLPSDRFSAERTGGSVSTLTIQRTQQEDSAVYLCAGAEVGNTIYFGEGSWLTVV.